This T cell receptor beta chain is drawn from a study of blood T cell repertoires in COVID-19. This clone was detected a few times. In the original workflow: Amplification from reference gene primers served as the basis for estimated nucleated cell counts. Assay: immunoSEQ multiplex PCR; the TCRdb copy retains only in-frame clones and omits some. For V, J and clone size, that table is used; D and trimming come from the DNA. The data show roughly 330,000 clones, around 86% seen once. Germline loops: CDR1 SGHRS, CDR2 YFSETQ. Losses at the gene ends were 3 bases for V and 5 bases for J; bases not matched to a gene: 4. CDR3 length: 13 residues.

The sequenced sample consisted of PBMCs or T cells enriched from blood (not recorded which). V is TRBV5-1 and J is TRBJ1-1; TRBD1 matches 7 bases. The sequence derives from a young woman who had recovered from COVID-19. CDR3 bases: TGCGCCAGCAGCTGGGGGACAGATACTGAAGCTTTCTTT. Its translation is CASSWGTDTEAFF. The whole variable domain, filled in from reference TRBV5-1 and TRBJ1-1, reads KAGVTQTPRYLIKTRGQQVTLSCSPISGHRSVSWYQQTPGQGLQFLFEYFSETQRNKGNFPGRFSGRQFSNSRSEMNVSTLELGDSALYLCASSWGTDTEAFFGQGTRLTVV.